This T cell receptor (beta chain) is from a study of response to subunit inactivated influenza vaccine. This clonotype was recorded a few times. Antigen: not known. Overall study results and limits: Every seasonal influenza vaccination brings in few new T cells, the authors suggested.

TCRdb ran MiXCR on the RT-PCR reads and lists one entry per CDR3 protein. The sample has hundreds of thousands of distinct CDR3 sequences, 25% seen once; the top ten hold over 1.5%. The TCR originated in a man in his fifties who received an inactivated influenza vaccine. The sequences come from CD4+ T cells sorted from PBMCs, collected less than 6 days after vaccination.

The CDR3 sequence: CASSELPGETQYF. CDR3 DNA: TGTGCCAGCAGTGAGTTGCCGGGTGAGACCCAGTACTTC. This rearrangement joins TRBV2 to TRBJ2-5, with D uncertain. With 3 bases removed from V and 5 bases from J, the gap between germline ends came to 10 bases. The germline CDR1 and CDR2 sequences are SNHLY and FYNNEI. This CDR3 is built from 13 residues.